A single TCR beta chain is shown here with its context. This entry belongs to a study of control samples from healthy donors and cancer patients. CDR3 length equals 18 residues. In germline, CDR1 is LGHDT, CDR2 YNNKEL (reference sequence). The junction had 17 bases not matched to a gene; V was cut back by 1 base and J by 12 bases. Profiled with immunoSEQ multiplex PCR; TCRdb holds only in-frame clones, not every one. The sample shows around 100,000 clones, about 88% of them seen only once. Sequencing used blood. The TCR comes from a woman between 45 and 65 years old in good health. The gene calls are TRBV3-1 (or the pseudogene TRBV3-2) and TRBJ2-3; 12 bases fit TRBD2. CDR3 protein: CASSQAFLLAGGPGFQYF. Written as DNA, the CDR3 is TGTGCCAGCAGCCAAGCTTTTTTGCTAGCGGGAGGGCCCGGTTTTCAGTATTTT.